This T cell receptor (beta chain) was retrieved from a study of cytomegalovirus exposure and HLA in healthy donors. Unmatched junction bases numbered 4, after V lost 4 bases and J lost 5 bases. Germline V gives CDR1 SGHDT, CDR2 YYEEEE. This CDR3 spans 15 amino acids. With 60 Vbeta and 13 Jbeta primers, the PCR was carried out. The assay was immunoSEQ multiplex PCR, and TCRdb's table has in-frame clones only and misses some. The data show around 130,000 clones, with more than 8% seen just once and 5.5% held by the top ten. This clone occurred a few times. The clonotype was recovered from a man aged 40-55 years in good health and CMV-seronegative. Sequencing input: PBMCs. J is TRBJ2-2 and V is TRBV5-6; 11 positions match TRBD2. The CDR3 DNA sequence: TGTGCCAGCAGCCCGACTAGCGGGGTTACCGGGGAGCTGTTTTTT. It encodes CASSPTSGVTGELFF.